This is a list of T cell receptor beta chains from one sample in a study of vaccination effects on CD4 cells after COVID-19. Clones were read by immunoSEQ multiplex PCR, and TCRdb kept only the in-frame ones, dropping some. The sample has tens of thousands of clones, around 69% seen once; the top ten hold around 2.8%. Which antigens these TCRs recognize remains unknown. This sample comprised CD4+ T cells from PBMCs cultured with HCoV-NL63 spike peptides, obtained before COVID-19 vaccination. The receptors were gathered from a human donor who received a COVID-19 vaccine. The CDR3 runs from the conserved cysteine through the conserved F or W. D genes are given only for firm matches. A clone size is listed for some rows: how often the clone was seen (once, few, many), or a class if it is expanded.

V: TRBV23-1
length: 15
J: TRBJ1-2
D: NA
size: NA
DNA: TGCGCCAGCAGTCAATCTGTCGCGGGGGGCTGTGGCTACACCTTC
CDR3: CASSQSVAGGCGYTF

V: TRBV5-1
length: 12
J: TRBJ2-3
D: NA
size: NA
DNA: TGCGCCAGCAGCAGGGGACAAGATACGCAGTATTTT
CDR3: CASSRGQDTQYF

V: TRBV6-5
length: 14
J: TRBJ1-6
D: TRBD1
size: NA
DNA: TGTGCCAGCACCCCCGGGACAGAAAATTCACCCCTCCACTTT
CDR3: CASTPGTENSPLHF

V: TRBV4-2
length: 15
J: TRBJ1-2
D: NA
size: NA
DNA: TGTGCCAGCAGCCAAGATTCGTCAGAATATTATGGCTACACCTTC
CDR3: CASSQDSSEYYGYTF

V: TRBV5-1
length: 16
J: TRBJ1-3
D: NA
size: NA
DNA: TGCGCCAGCAGCTTGGCCCTTCAGAGCTCTGGAAACACCATATATTTT
CDR3: CASSLALQSSGNTIYF

V: TRBV7-9
length: 13
J: TRBJ1-3
D: NA
size: NA
DNA: TGTGCCAGCAGCTTAATGGGGAGGGACACCATATATTTT
CDR3: CASSLMGRDTIYF

V: TRBV24-1
length: 15
J: TRBJ2-5
D: TRBD2
size: NA
DNA: TGTGCCACCAGTCTCGGCGGGGGACCCCAAGAGACCCAGTACTTC
CDR3: CATSLGGGPQETQYF

V: TRBV6-4
length: 16
J: TRBJ2-3
D: TRBD1
size: once
DNA: TGTGCCAGCAGTGACTCCCGGGACAGGGGTCCAGGTACGCAGTATTTT
CDR3: CASSDSRDRGPGTQYF

V: TRBV7-8
length: 19
J: TRBJ1-1
D: TRBD1
size: NA
DNA: TGTGCCAGCAGCCAAGCTGGACAGGGATTGTGGCAGAAGAACACTGAAGCTTTCTTT
CDR3: CASSQAGQGLWQKNTEAFF

V: TRBV4-1
length: 11
J: TRBJ1-6
D: NA
size: NA
DNA: TGCGCCAGCAGCCAGGGCGGAGGCCTCCACTTT
CDR3: CASSQGGGLHF

V: TRBV6-5
length: 12
J: TRBJ2-5
D: NA
size: NA
DNA: TGTGCCAGCAGACGACAGCAAGAGACCCAGTACTTC
CDR3: CASRRQQETQYF

V: TRBV30
length: 13
J: TRBJ2-3
D: TRBD1
size: NA
DNA: TGTGCCTGGGTGACAGGGGCGGCAGATACGCAGTATTTT
CDR3: CAWVTGAADTQYF

V: TRBV10-3
length: 17
J: TRBJ2-1
D: TRBD2
size: NA
DNA: TGTGCCATCAGTCCAGGTCGGACTAGCGGGGGGGCGCATGAGCAGTTCTTC
CDR3: CAISPGRTSGGAHEQFF

V: TRBV5-1
length: 15
J: TRBJ1-2
D: NA
size: NA
DNA: TGCGCCAGCAGCCTATTAGGGGGGAGTAACTATGGCTACACCTTC
CDR3: CASSLLGGSNYGYTF

V: TRBV27
length: 15
J: TRBJ1-6
D: TRBD1
size: NA
DNA: TGTGCCAGCAGTTCATGGACAGGGTATAATTCACCCCTCCACTTT
CDR3: CASSSWTGYNSPLHF

V: TRBV6-4
length: 13
J: TRBJ1-2
D: NA
size: NA
DNA: TGTGCCAGCAGTGCAGAACAGGGCTATGGCTACACCTTC
CDR3: CASSAEQGYGYTF

V: TRBV9
length: 16
J: TRBJ2-1
D: NA
size: NA
DNA: TGTGCCAGCAGCGAAGACTCGCAACGCTCCTACAATGAGCAGTTCTTC
CDR3: CASSEDSQRSYNEQFF

V: TRBV19
length: 15
J: TRBJ1-5
D: TRBD1
size: NA
DNA: TGTGCCAGTAGCCGAACAGGGGGCAGCAATCAGCCCCAGCATTTT
CDR3: CASSRTGGSNQPQHF

V: TRBV5-1
length: 15
J: TRBJ1-3
D: NA
size: once
DNA: TGCGCCAGCAGCCCCCTGACGGGAACAGGAAACACCATATATTTT
CDR3: CASSPLTGTGNTIYF

V: TRBV5-6
length: 13
J: TRBJ2-5
D: NA
size: NA
DNA: TGTGCCAGCAGCTTGGGGACAGAAGAGACCCAGTACTTC
CDR3: CASSLGTEETQYF

V: TRBV5-1
length: 15
J: TRBJ2-5
D: NA
size: once
DNA: TGCGCCAGCAGACGTGGGGGGCCGTACCAAGAGACCCAGTACTTC
CDR3: CASRRGGPYQETQYF

V: TRBV6-5
length: 13
J: TRBJ1-2
D: NA
size: NA
DNA: TGTGCCAGCTCCCGGGACATTAACTATGGCTACACCTTC
CDR3: CASSRDINYGYTF

V: TRBV19
length: 15
J: TRBJ1-6
D: TRBD1
size: once
DNA: TGTGCCAGTAGACCCGGACAGGGGCCTAATTCACCCCTCCACTTT
CDR3: CASRPGQGPNSPLHF

V: TRBV5-4
length: 15
J: TRBJ2-5
D: TRBD2
size: NA
DNA: TGTGCCAGCAGCTCCACTAGCGGGTCGATAAAGACCCAGTACTTC
CDR3: CASSSTSGSIKTQYF

V: TRBV12-5
length: 19
J: TRBJ2-1
D: TRBD1
size: NA
DNA: TGTGCTAGTGGTTTAGTCGACAGGGGTTTTAACCCTTCCTACAATGAGCAGTTCTTC
CDR3: CASGLVDRGFNPSYNEQFF

V: TRBV27
length: 14
J: TRBJ1-2
D: TRBD1
size: NA
DNA: TGTGCCAGCAGTACTCAAACAGGGGGAGGTGGCTACACCTTC
CDR3: CASSTQTGGGGYTF

V: TRBV7-8
length: 15
J: TRBJ1-2
D: TRBD1
size: few
DNA: TGTGCCAGCAGCCCAAGCGGGACAGGCGGATATGGCTACACCTTC
CDR3: CASSPSGTGGYGYTF

V: TRBV25-1
length: 15
J: TRBJ1-3
D: TRBD1
size: NA
DNA: TGTGCCAGCAGTGACAGAACAGGGGTCGCAAACACCATATATTTT
CDR3: CASSDRTGVANTIYF

V: TRBV6-5
length: 15
J: TRBJ1-4
D: NA
size: NA
DNA: TGTGCCAGCAGTTCCCCCGGCGGGCTTAATGAAAAACTGTTTTTT
CDR3: CASSSPGGLNEKLFF

V: TRBV7-9
length: 13
J: TRBJ2-3
D: NA
size: NA
DNA: TGTGCCAGCAGCTTAGCGCAGGGGGATACGCAGTATTTT
CDR3: CASSLAQGDTQYF

V: TRBV6-5
length: 12
J: TRBJ1-3
D: TRBD1
size: NA
DNA: TGTGCCAGCAGTACCGACAGGGGCACCATATATTTT
CDR3: CASSTDRGTIYF

V: TRBV10-3
length: 15
J: TRBJ2-2
D: NA
size: NA
DNA: TGTGCCATCAGTGCCCGGGGGCGAAACACCGGGGAGCTGTTTTTT
CDR3: CAISARGRNTGELFF

V: TRBV5-4
length: 18
J: TRBJ2-5
D: TRBD2
size: once
DNA: TGTGCCAGCAGCCGATTTGGTGGGGGGGAGGTGCTTGGGGAGACCCAGTACTTC
CDR3: CASSRFGGGEVLGETQYF

V: TRBV5-1
length: 13
J: TRBJ2-5
D: NA
size: NA
DNA: TGCGCCAGCAGCTCGGGACCCGAAGAGACCCAGTACTTC
CDR3: CASSSGPEETQYF

V: TRBV6-2/TRBV6-3
length: 14
J: TRBJ1-5
D: TRBD1
size: NA
DNA: TGTGCCAGCAGTCGGGACAGAGTCAATCAGCCCCAGCATTTT
CDR3: CASSRDRVNQPQHF

V: TRBV9
length: 17
J: TRBJ2-3
D: TRBD2
size: NA
DNA: TGTGCCAGCAGCGAAGGACTAGCGGGGGGGCAGGTAGATACGCAGTATTTT
CDR3: CASSEGLAGGQVDTQYF

V: TRBV6-5
length: 15
J: TRBJ2-2
D: TRBD1
size: NA
DNA: TGTGCCAGCAGTTACTCGACAGGGGGGACCGGGGAGCTGTTTTTT
CDR3: CASSYSTGGTGELFF

V: TRBV18
length: 13
J: TRBJ1-1
D: NA
size: NA
DNA: TGTGCCAGCTCACAGGGCATGAACACTGAAGCTTTCTTT
CDR3: CASSQGMNTEAFF

V: TRBV6-5
length: 13
J: TRBJ2-3
D: TRBD2
size: NA
DNA: TGTGCCAGCACTAGCGGGGTCCCAGATACGCAGTATTTT
CDR3: CASTSGVPDTQYF

V: TRBV7-8
length: 17
J: TRBJ1-2
D: NA
size: NA
DNA: TGTGCCAGCAGCTTGGTCGTCCTACAAGGACCTAACTATGGCTACACCTTC
CDR3: CASSLVVLQGPNYGYTF

V: TRBV7-2
length: 15
J: TRBJ1-4
D: NA
size: NA
DNA: TGTGCCAGCAGCTTAAAAGCAAAAACTAATGAAAAACTGTTTTTT
CDR3: CASSLKAKTNEKLFF

V: TRBV28
length: 16
J: TRBJ1-5
D: TRBD1
size: NA
DNA: TGTGCCAGCAACTCTTTCCCCGACAGGGGGGATCAGCCCCAGCATTTT
CDR3: CASNSFPDRGDQPQHF

V: TRBV24-1
length: 15
J: TRBJ2-1
D: NA
size: NA
DNA: TGTGCCACCAGTGATGCATCGGACACTTGGGATGAGCAGTTCTTC
CDR3: CATSDASDTWDEQFF

V: TRBV5-1
length: 15
J: TRBJ2-2
D: NA
size: NA
DNA: TGCGCCAGCAGCTTGGGGTTCGGTGATGGCGGGGAGCTGTTTTTT
CDR3: CASSLGFGDGGELFF

V: TRBV5-1
length: 13
J: TRBJ2-2
D: NA
size: NA
DNA: TGCGCCAGCAGCTTGGGAGGGCCCGGGGAGCTGTTTTTT
CDR3: CASSLGGPGELFF

V: TRBV10-3
length: 12
J: TRBJ2-5
D: NA
size: once
DNA: TGTGCCATCAGTGAGTCTGAAGAGACCCAGTACTTC
CDR3: CAISESEETQYF

V: TRBV4-1
length: 17
J: TRBJ2-1
D: NA
size: NA
DNA: TGCGCCAGCAGCCGACAAGATATGGGCAGCTCCTACAATGAGCAGTTCTTC
CDR3: CASSRQDMGSSYNEQFF